The rows below give T cell receptor beta chains drawn from one sample of a study of blood T cell repertoires in COVID-19. Libraries were prepared by immunoSEQ multiplex PCR; TCRdb keeps only in-frame clonotypes and omits some of them. The repertoire holds some 250,000 clones, approximately 88% seen once, with roughly 27% in the top ten. Specimen: peripheral blood. Source of these receptors: a man aged 35 to 55 with acute or convalescent COVID-19. Both conserved end residues are part of each CDR3. The order of the fields is V gene, J gene, D gene, CDR3 DNA, CDR3 protein. The D gene is left open where the match is weak.

V gene: TRBV11-2; J gene: TRBJ2-1; D gene: TRBD1; CDR3 DNA: TGTGCCAGCAGCCCGTTTTTAGGACAGGGTCTCTTC; CDR3 protein: CASSPFLGQGLF
V gene: TRBV4-1; J gene: TRBJ1-5; D gene: -; CDR3 DNA: TGCGCCAGCAGCCAAGATTACTTAGGGGATCAGCCCCAGCATTTT; CDR3 protein: CASSQDYLGDQPQHF
V gene: TRBV21-1; J gene: TRBJ2-1; D gene: -; CDR3 DNA: TGTGCCAGCAGCAAAACGTCCACTAGCGGGAGGGGGATGAGCTACAATGAGCAGTTCTTC; CDR3 protein: CASSKTSTSGRGMSYNEQFF
V gene: TRBV5-6; J gene: TRBJ2-1; D gene: TRBD2; CDR3 DNA: TGTGCCAGCAGCTGGACCCCTAGCGGGAGCTTATACAATGAGCAGTTCTTC; CDR3 protein: CASSWTPSGSLYNEQFF
V gene: TRBV5-1; J gene: TRBJ2-2; D gene: TRBD2; CDR3 DNA: TGCGCCAGCAGCTGGGCACTAGCGGGAACGAACACCGGGGAGCTGTTTTTT; CDR3 protein: CASSWALAGTNTGELFF
V gene: TRBV5-6; J gene: TRBJ2-5; D gene: -; CDR3 DNA: TGTGCCAGCAGCGCTGACAGATACAACCAAGAGACCCAGTACTTC; CDR3 protein: CASSADRYNQETQYF
V gene: TRBV6-1; J gene: TRBJ1-1; D gene: TRBD1; CDR3 DNA: TGTGCCAGCAGTGACATGGGCAGGGGGACCACTGAAGCTTTCTTT; CDR3 protein: CASSDMGRGTTEAFF
V gene: TRBV3-1/TRBV3-2; J gene: TRBJ1-5; D gene: -; CDR3 DNA: TGTGCCAGCAGCCAAGACCCTCAGGGTAATCAGCCCCAGCATTTT; CDR3 protein: CASSQDPQGNQPQHF
V gene: TRBV6-1; J gene: TRBJ1-2; D gene: TRBD1; CDR3 DNA: TGTGCCAGCAGTGAAGCATGGGACAGGGTTACCTATGGCTACACCTTC; CDR3 protein: CASSEAWDRVTYGYTF
V gene: TRBV6-5; J gene: TRBJ1-1; D gene: -; CDR3 DNA: TGTGCCAGCGCGGGCAACACTGAAGCTTTCTTT; CDR3 protein: CASAGNTEAFF
V gene: TRBV27; J gene: TRBJ2-7; D gene: TRBD1; CDR3 DNA: TGTGCCAGCAGTTACTACCGGACAGGGGGAGCCTCCTACGAGCAGTACTTC; CDR3 protein: CASSYYRTGGASYEQYF
V gene: TRBV7-3; J gene: TRBJ2-2; D gene: -; CDR3 DNA: TGTGCCAGCAGCTTACCTTCGAAGCCCGGGGAGCTGTTTTTT; CDR3 protein: CASSLPSKPGELFF
V gene: TRBV30; J gene: TRBJ2-7; D gene: -; CDR3 DNA: TGTGCCTGGAGGGGGACACCCAACTACGAGCAGTACTTC; CDR3 protein: CAWRGTPNYEQYF
V gene: TRBV28; J gene: TRBJ2-7; D gene: TRBD2; CDR3 DNA: TGTGCCAGCAGTTTATCCAGCGGGAGGACCTACGAGCAGTACTTC; CDR3 protein: CASSLSSGRTYEQYF
V gene: TRBV5-1; J gene: TRBJ2-3; D gene: -; CDR3 DNA: TGCGCCAGCAGCCCCGGGGTGGGAGCGATAGATACGCAGTATTTT; CDR3 protein: CASSPGVGAIDTQYF
V gene: TRBV27; J gene: TRBJ1-2; D gene: TRBD1; CDR3 DNA: TGTGCCAGCAGCCTTCAGGGGGACAACTATGGCTACACCTTC; CDR3 protein: CASSLQGDNYGYTF
V gene: TRBV5-1; J gene: TRBJ2-2; D gene: -; CDR3 DNA: TGCGCCAGCAGCCCGGGTGGAGGGTTGGGCACCGGGGAGCTGTTTTTT; CDR3 protein: CASSPGGGLGTGELFF
V gene: TRBV15; J gene: TRBJ1-1; D gene: TRBD1; CDR3 DNA: TGTGCCACCAGCATCGGGGAGGACAGGGGAAGCACTGAAGCTTTCTTT; CDR3 protein: CATSIGEDRGSTEAFF
V gene: TRBV11-3; J gene: TRBJ2-1; D gene: -; CDR3 DNA: TGTGCCAGCAGCTTGATTTCCGGAGTCTACAATGAGCAGTTCTTC; CDR3 protein: CASSLISGVYNEQFF
V gene: TRBV18; J gene: TRBJ2-5; D gene: TRBD1; CDR3 DNA: TGTGCCAGCTCACCCGGGACAGGGGAGGAGACCCAGTACTTC; CDR3 protein: CASSPGTGEETQYF
V gene: TRBV2; J gene: TRBJ1-5; D gene: -; CDR3 DNA: TGTGCCAGCAGTGATTCAGGGTGGAATCAGCCCCAGCATTTT; CDR3 protein: CASSDSGWNQPQHF
V gene: TRBV7-3; J gene: TRBJ1-1; D gene: -; CDR3 DNA: TGTGCCAGCAGCTTAAATCCCATAAGGGGCACTGAAGCTTTCTTT; CDR3 protein: CASSLNPIRGTEAFF
V gene: TRBV30; J gene: TRBJ2-3; D gene: -; CDR3 DNA: TGTGCCTGGAGCTTTGCCTCGGGAGATACGCAGTATTTT; CDR3 protein: CAWSFASGDTQYF
V gene: TRBV24-1; J gene: TRBJ1-2; D gene: -; CDR3 DNA: TGTGCCACCAGTACAGGAAACTATGGCTACACCTTC; CDR3 protein: CATSTGNYGYTF
V gene: TRBV28; J gene: TRBJ1-2; D gene: TRBD1; CDR3 DNA: TGTGCCAGTACGACAGGGGCGCTCGTCTATGGCTACACCTTC; CDR3 protein: CASTTGALVYGYTF
V gene: TRBV15; J gene: TRBJ2-3; D gene: -; CDR3 DNA: TGTGCCACCAGCAGAGCGGGCACAGATACGCAGTATTTT; CDR3 protein: CATSRAGTDTQYF
V gene: TRBV28; J gene: TRBJ1-2; D gene: TRBD1; CDR3 DNA: TGTGCCAGCAGTAAATTCAGGGGGCAGGAAGGCTACACCTTC; CDR3 protein: CASSKFRGQEGYTF
V gene: TRBV19; J gene: TRBJ2-4; D gene: TRBD1; CDR3 DNA: TGTGCCAGTAGTACCGGACCCGACAGGGGCGGAAACATTCAGTACTTC; CDR3 protein: CASSTGPDRGGNIQYF
V gene: TRBV2; J gene: TRBJ2-1; D gene: TRBD1; CDR3 DNA: TGTGCCAGCAGTGAAGTGATGGGACAGGGAGGTGAGCAGTTCTTC; CDR3 protein: CASSEVMGQGGEQFF
V gene: TRBV11-2; J gene: TRBJ2-1; D gene: TRBD2; CDR3 DNA: TGTGCCAGCAGCAACTTTGGACTAGCGGGAGGATGGGCCAATGAGCAGTTCTTC; CDR3 protein: CASSNFGLAGGWANEQFF
V gene: TRBV7-9; J gene: TRBJ1-3; D gene: -; CDR3 DNA: TGTGCCAGCAGCCCCCCGGAGGGACGAGGAAACACCATATATTTT; CDR3 protein: CASSPPEGRGNTIYF
V gene: TRBV19; J gene: TRBJ1-2; D gene: TRBD1; CDR3 DNA: TGTGCCAGTAGTTTGACCGGACAGGGTAACTATGGCTACACCTTC; CDR3 protein: CASSLTGQGNYGYTF
V gene: TRBV30; J gene: TRBJ1-2; D gene: -; CDR3 DNA: TGTGCCTGGAGTGCCAGCAGGGGTGGGGCTGGCTACACCTTC; CDR3 protein: CAWSASRGGAGYTF
V gene: TRBV7-2; J gene: TRBJ1-2; D gene: -; CDR3 DNA: TGTGCCAGCAGCTCCTTACGGACAGACACGGAATATGGCTACACCTTC; CDR3 protein: CASSSLRTDTEYGYTF
V gene: TRBV28; J gene: TRBJ2-1; D gene: TRBD2; CDR3 DNA: TGTGCCAGCAGGACTAGCGGGAGGGCTGGTGGGGAGCAGTTCTTC; CDR3 protein: CASRTSGRAGGEQFF
V gene: TRBV30; J gene: TRBJ2-7; D gene: -; CDR3 DNA: TGTGCCTGGAGTGTACTAATAGGCAAGAGAGCCTACGAGCAGTACTTC; CDR3 protein: CAWSVLIGKRAYEQYF
V gene: TRBV10-2; J gene: TRBJ1-3; D gene: TRBD1; CDR3 DNA: TGCGCCAGCAGTTTGCGACAGGGCTCTGGAAACACCATATATTTT; CDR3 protein: CASSLRQGSGNTIYF
V gene: TRBV4-3; J gene: TRBJ2-5; D gene: -; CDR3 DNA: TGCGCCAGCAGCCAAGATACTAGTCTTCAAGAGACCCAGTACTTC; CDR3 protein: CASSQDTSLQETQYF
V gene: TRBV2; J gene: TRBJ1-3; D gene: -; CDR3 DNA: TGTGCCAGACCTGTGGGCCCGGGAAACACCATATATTTT; CDR3 protein: CARPVGPGNTIYF
V gene: TRBV5-5; J gene: TRBJ1-1; D gene: -; CDR3 DNA: TGTGCCAGCAGCTTGGTAGGGCAGGGGACCGCTGAAGCTTTCTTT; CDR3 protein: CASSLVGQGTAEAFF
V gene: TRBV6-5; J gene: TRBJ1-6; D gene: -; CDR3 DNA: TGTGCCAGCAGTTCCGGCAGGGTGGGCTCACCCCTCCACTTT; CDR3 protein: CASSSGRVGSPLHF
V gene: TRBV7-2; J gene: TRBJ2-3; D gene: TRBD2; CDR3 DNA: TGTGCCAGCAGCTTCGGCCTAGCGGCGGCGGGTACGCAGTATTTT; CDR3 protein: CASSFGLAAAGTQYF
V gene: TRBV30; J gene: TRBJ2-1; D gene: -; CDR3 DNA: TGTGCCTGGAGTCAGAACAATGAGCAGTTCTTC; CDR3 protein: CAWSQNNEQFF
V gene: TRBV5-8; J gene: TRBJ2-1; D gene: -; CDR3 DNA: TGTGCCAGCAGCTTTAAGCAGGGTCTTAGGGAGCAGTTCTTC; CDR3 protein: CASSFKQGLREQFF
V gene: TRBV7-7; J gene: TRBJ2-5; D gene: -; CDR3 DNA: TGTGCCAGCAGCTTAAATCGGGGGATTGGAGAGACCCAGTACTTC; CDR3 protein: CASSLNRGIGETQYF